This T cell receptor beta chain was captured by sequencing in a study of blood T cell repertoires in COVID-19. The method was immunoSEQ multiplex PCR; TCRdb's version includes in-frame clones alone and lacks a portion of them. Of 55,000 to 70,000 clones listed, 60% to 85% are singletons. This CDR3 is built from 17 residues. Germline V gene sequence: CDR1 KGHDR, CDR2 SFDVKD. V lost 1 base, J lost 2 bases, and 17 bases lay in between. This clonotype was obtained from a human donor in a cohort sampled during active COVID-19. The chain has TRBV24-1 and TRBJ2-7, with D possibly TRBD2 on 6 matching bases. Input material: peripheral blood. The DNA for the CDR3 is TGTGCCACCAGTGATTTTGCGCGCGGGCGGGATACCTACGAGCAGTACTTC. This encodes CATSDFARGRDTYEQYF.